The sequence of this TCR beta chain was determined in a study of blood T cell repertoires in COVID-19. Study-wide context: Sites in the United States, Italy and Spain provided acute and convalescent COVID-19 samples. PBMCs, B-cell-depleted T cells, or T cells provided the cDNA or gDNA that made up the material.

Original processing methods: Nucleated cell number was recorded as an estimate derived from reference gene primer amplification. Method: immunoSEQ multiplex PCR; TCRdb's copy keeps in-frame clones and lacks some. That table gives V, J and clone size, and the DNA gave D and trimming. The table includes under 300,000 clones, about 89% detected once. CDR1 is ENHRY, CDR2 SYGVKD, per germline. The CDR3 sequence is 13 residues long. V lost 10 bases and J lost 3; bases outside the gene matches: 6. The rearrangement uses TRBV10-3 and TRBJ1-1; 9 positions match TRBD1. The sequenced sample was peripheral blood. This TCR was sampled from a woman aged 35 to 49 who had recovered from COVID-19. The CDR3 protein is CATVGQGYTEAFF. CDR3 DNA: TGTGCCACCGTGGGACAGGGTTACACTGAAGCTTTCTTT.